Below are 32 T cell receptor beta chains sequenced from a single sample in a study of identical twins (dated by TCRdb to the mid-2010s). The library relied on 5' RACE. Instrument on record: Illumina HiSeq 2000. TCRdb took the public reads, trimmed them with fastp at Q25, ran MiXCR for clone calling and kept in-frame beta chains. Rows are unified per CDR3 protein, each entry keeping the most common DNA and genes. The sample table lists roughly 260,000 distinct CDR3 sequences, approximately 7.3% of them with a count of one. Jointly, the top ten make up approximately 5.4% of the sample. These data were likewise used in another study, on yellow fever vaccine responses in identical twins.

The sample taken for sequencing was CD8+ T cells sorted from blood. The receptors come from a woman under 30 in good health.

This clonotype has more than one count but fewer than ten. The CDR3 nucleotides read TGTGCCACCAGTGATTCGAGTAGCGGGATTATTGGCTGGGATGAGCAGTTCTTC. Translation gives CATSDSSSGIIGWDEQFF. The rearrangement links TRBV24-1 to TRBJ2-1; 8 bases are a match to TRBD2. The CDR3 extends over 18 amino acids. Trimming took 2 bases from V and 8 from J; bases not matched to a gene: 16. Germline assignment: CDR1 KGHDR and CDR2 SFDVKD.

This clonotype appeared many times. The J gene is TRBJ2-3, the V gene TRBV12-3 or TRBV12-4, with 7 bases that match TRBD1. Trimming cost V 5 bases and J 2 bases; bases outside gene matches: 7. This CDR3 has 15 residues. The CDR3 DNA follows: TGTGCCAGCAGTCGACAGGGAGATAACACAGATACGCAGTATTTT. Protein product: CASSRQGDNTDTQYF.

This clonotype was observed at least ten times. V and J are TRBV4-1 and TRBJ1-5; no definite D call. V lost 3 bases to trimming and J lost 10 bases, with 10 bases between them. Germline CDR1 is MGHRA and CDR2 is YSYEKL. The CDR3 extends over 12 amino acids. The chain's CDR3 is CASSHGREPQHF. CDR3 nucleotides: TGCGCCAGCAGCCACGGCCGGGAACCCCAGCATTTT.

This rearrangement joins TRBV5-8 to TRBJ1-1; D possibly corresponds to TRBD1 (5 bases). The V gene's germline CDR1 is SGHTS and CDR2 YDEGEE. The CDR3 covers 14 residues. Trimming removed 3 bases from V and 3 bases from J, with 12 bases in between. Here the CDR3 DNA reads TGTGCCAGCAGCTCCGGAGGGGTGGACACTGAAGCTTTCTTT. This sequence encodes CASSSGGVDTEAFF.

The V gene is TRBV11-1, the J gene TRBJ1-3, with D unclear. The ends were cut back, 11 bases at V and 0 bases at J, with 26 bases in the middle. Germline V gene lookup returns CDR1 SGHAT and CDR2 FQDESV (reference sequence). This CDR3 comprises 18 residues. CDR3 region: CAFSFRLVADLSGNTIYF. The CDR3 DNA is TGTGCCTTCAGTTTTAGATTGGTAGCAGACCTCTCTGGAAACACCATATATTTT.

The genes are TRBV2 and TRBJ2-7; possible D gene TRBD2, 6 bases. V was cut by 8 bases and J by 9 bases, with 8 bases left in between. The CDR3 runs to 9 residues. CDR1 is SNHLY, CDR2 FYNNEI, per germline. The CDR3 spells CASSEGQYV. The DNA for the CDR3 is TGTGCCAGCTCGGAGGGGCAGTACGTC.

This chain connects TRBV20-1 to TRBJ2-7; D not certain. The CDR3 is 11 amino acids. Germline CDR1 reads DFQATT; CDR2 reads SNEGSKA (reference sequence). V lost 5 bases and J 5 bases, leaving 10 bases between the germline ends. Written as DNA, the CDR3 is TGCAGTGCTTTGGATTTTGACGAGCAGTACGTC. It yields the protein CSALDFDEQYV.

This sequence joins TRBV24-1 and TRBJ2-1; D assignment may be TRBD1 or TRBD2 (6 bases each). Germline V CDR1 and CDR2: KGHDR, SFDVKD. The ends were cut back, 1 base at V and 4 bases at J, with 16 bases in the middle. The CDR3 consists of 17 residues. The CDR3 reads CATSDFSSGAAYNEQFF. In DNA form, the CDR3 reads TGTGCCACCAGTGATTTTTCATCGGGGGCCGCTTACAATGAGCAGTTCTTC.

In its sample, this clonotype was seen many times. This chain links TRBV12-3 or TRBV12-4 with TRBJ2-5, with 7 bases matching TRBD2. The ends lost 3 bases at V and 3 bases at J; junction bases unmatched: 4. The CDR3 extends over 14 amino acids. CDR3 DNA: TGTGCCAGCAGTTTTGGCCTAGCGGAAGAGACCCAGTACTTC. Translation gives CASSFGLAEETQYF.

This clonotype appeared a few times. The chain combines TRBV21-1 with TRBJ2-2; the tabulated D call, TRBD2, remains unverified against the DNA. TRBV21-1 constitutes a pseudogene. The CDR3 loop spans 16 amino acids. The CDR3, as DNA: TGTGCCAGCAGCAATCAGACTAGCGAGAGGACCGGGGAGCTGTTTTTT. Its translation is CASSNQTSERTGELFF.

This clonotype was observed a few times. The chain employs TRBV25-1 and TRBJ2-6, with 11 bases fitting TRBD1. Trimming at V came to 7 bases and at J to 3 bases, leaving 23 bases not matched to a gene. Germline CDR1 and CDR2: MGHDK and SYGVNS. The CDR3 is 22 amino acids. The CDR3 DNA follows: TGTGCCAGCACCTTAATGGCGACCGGTGCCCGGACAGGGGGCGTTGGGGCCAACGTCCTGACTTTC. Its protein product is CASTLMATGARTGGVGANVLTF.

This clonotype was counted many times. The rearrangement joins TRBV24-1 to TRBJ2-2; D gene ambiguous. Germline V gene data show CDR1 as KGHDR and CDR2 as SFDVKD. Trimming stripped 5 bases from V and 4 bases from J, with 16 bases between. There are 16 residues in the CDR3. The CDR3 region has the DNA TGTGCCACCAGTGCCCTAAGGGCCCCGAGCACCGGGGAGCTGTTTTTT. Translating gives CATSALRAPSTGELFF.

In its sample, this clonotype was seen many times. The genes are TRBV12-3 or TRBV12-4 and TRBJ2-1; the match to TRBD2 covers 14 bases. The CDR3 sequence is 17 residues long. J lost 4 bases, V lost 2 bases, and 4 bases had no gene match. CDR3 in amino acids: CASSLMGLAGEYNEQFF. The CDR3 nucleotides read TGTGCCAGCAGTTTAATGGGACTAGCGGGAGAGTACAATGAGCAGTTCTTC.

In this sample, this clonotype turned up many times. CDR3 in DNA: TGTGCCACCAGCAGAGATTCACGGGTCAATCAGCCCCAGCATTTT. Protein product: CATSRDSRVNQPQHF. The rearrangement uses TRBV15 and TRBJ1-5; no clear D gene. Germline CDR1 reads LNHNV; CDR2 reads YYDKDF (reference sequence). Trimming stripped 0 bases from V and 3 bases from J, with 9 bases between. The CDR3 spans 15 residues.

The chain couples TRBV7-6 to TRBJ2-5; no clear D. This CDR3 is built from 15 residues. Trimming cost V 1 base and J 3 bases, with 12 bases left between them. Germline CDR1 reads SGHVS; CDR2 reads FNYEAQ. As DNA, the CDR3 is TGTGCCAGCAGCTTAGATTTGAGTGGGGAAGAGACCCAGTACTTC. Translation: CASSLDLSGEETQYF.

The sample holds many counts of this clonotype. CDR3 region: CSVGTSGRYRNEQFF. CDR3 bases: TGCAGCGTTGGGACTAGCGGGAGGTATAGAAATGAGCAGTTCTTC. The chain is built from TRBV29-1 and TRBJ2-1, with 14 bases aligning to TRBD2. There are 15 residues in the CDR3. Germline V CDR1 and CDR2: SQVTM, ANQGSEA. J lost 7 bases, V lost 4 bases, and 6 bases had no gene match.

The chain employs TRBV10-2 and TRBJ2-2, with 11 bases identical to TRBD2. Losses at the gene ends were 3 bases for V and 4 bases for J; bases not matched to a gene: 1. CDR3 length: 15 residues. Germline loops: CDR1 WSHSY, CDR2 SAAADI. The CDR3 loop reads CASSDTSGGTGELFF. In DNA form, the CDR3 reads TGCGCCAGCAGTGATACTAGCGGGGGCACCGGGGAGCTGTTTTTT.

This clonotype has just a few counts. The chain's CDR3 is CASRRASTDTQYF. Written as DNA, the CDR3 is TGTGCCAGCAGGAGGGCCAGCACAGATACGCAGTATTTT. The gene calls are TRBV5-5 and TRBJ2-3, with D possibly TRBD2 on 5 matching bases. Between the trimmed V and J ends, which lost 5 bases and 0 bases, there was a span of 7 bases. CDR1 is SGHKS, CDR2 YYEKEE, per germline (reference sequence). The CDR3 runs 13 residues.

The chain recombines TRBV2 with TRBJ2-3; D remains unclear. In germline, CDR1 is SNHLY, CDR2 FYNNEI. CDR3 length equals 13 residues. Trimming took off 6 bases at V and 4 bases at J, with 11 bases between the two ends. Written as DNA, the CDR3 is TGTGCCAGCAGGGCTGCTTGGGCAGATACGCAGTATTTT. Translation: CASRAAWADTQYF.

The rearrangement joins TRBV28 to TRBJ1-1; TRBD1 aligns across 7 bases. The CDR3 runs to 14 residues. J gave up 4 bases and V 2 bases, and 4 bases lay outside the gene matches. Germline V gene data show CDR1 as MDHEN and CDR2 as SYDVKM. The CDR3 DNA reads as TGTGCCAGCAGTTTAAGGGGGCGCGGCACTGAAGCTTTCTTT. Amino acid sequence: CASSLRGRGTEAFF.

This chain links TRBV20-1 with TRBJ2-1; 10 nucleotides agree with TRBD1. CDR3 length: 15 residues. Trimming at V came to 6 bases and at J to 1 base, leaving 6 bases not matched to a gene. Germline lookup yields CDR1 DFQATT and CDR2 SNEGSKA (reference sequence). The CDR3 protein is CSAPDRGQSYNEQFF. The CDR3 bases are TGCAGTGCCCCCGACAGGGGGCAATCCTACAATGAGCAGTTCTTC.

The rearrangement uses TRBV6-1 and TRBJ2-1, with D unresolved. CDR3 length: 12 residues. CDR1 MNHNS and CDR2 SASEGT come from the germline V gene. V lost 1 base, J lost 10 bases, and 8 bases lay in between. The CDR3 loop reads CASSEGRNEQFF. CDR3 in DNA: TGTGCCAGCAGTGAAGGAAGGAACGAGCAGTTCTTC.

The J gene is TRBJ2-1, the V gene TRBV27; D is possibly TRBD1 (5 bases). CDR1 and CDR2 from the germline V gene are MNHEY and SMNVEV (reference sequence). Trimming cost V 2 bases and J 6 bases, with 17 bases left between them. The CDR3 sequence is 16 residues long. The CDR3 DNA sequence: TGTGCCAGCAGTTTAAGTCTGGGGCCACCCACCAATGAGCAGTTCTTC. This gives the protein CASSLSLGPPTNEQFF.

This clonotype was counted between two and nine times. The chain recombines TRBV28 with TRBJ2-1; tentatively, D is TRBD2 (6 bases). Germline V gene lookup returns CDR1 MDHEN and CDR2 SYDVKM. Trimming took 3 bases from V and 2 from J, leaving 11 bases between them. The CDR3 contains 15 residues. The CDR3 DNA reads TGTGCCAGCAGTTTTGGCCCGGGGGCCTACAATGAGCAGTTCTTC. It translates to CASSFGPGAYNEQFF.

This clonotype was seen repeatedly, ten times or more. The chain combines TRBV12-3 or TRBV12-4 with TRBJ2-1; 8 nucleotides agree with TRBD2. The CDR3 extends over 16 amino acids. V was pared by 1 base and J by 2 bases, with 4 bases of the junction left unmatched. CDR3 nucleotides: TGTGCCAGCAGTTTAGGAAGCGGGAGACCCTACAATGAGCAGTTCTTC. This sequence encodes CASSLGSGRPYNEQFF.

The chain joins TRBV27 to TRBJ2-5, with D possibly being TRBD2 (7 bases). V was pared by 5 bases and J by 5 bases, with 15 bases between. This CDR3 contains 14 residues. Germline values: CDR1 MNHEY, CDR2 SMNVEV (reference sequence). The CDR3 DNA reads as TGTGCCAGCAGTCCTTTAGGGGGGGCTGAGACCCAGTACTTC. This encodes CASSPLGGAETQYF.

V gene TRBV7-8 combines with J gene TRBJ2-3; 13 bases map to TRBD2. V lost 5 bases and J lost 4; bases outside the gene matches: 6. Germline assignment: CDR1 SGHVS and CDR2 FQNEAQ. The CDR3 length is 16 residues. The CDR3 spells CASSHRTSGSPDTQYF. The CDR3 bases are TGTGCCAGCAGCCATAGGACTAGCGGGAGCCCAGATACGCAGTATTTT.

The sample holds a few counts of this clonotype. The chain recombines TRBV3-1 with TRBJ2-7; TRBD2 matches at 11 bases. The V segment lost 4 bases and the J segment 2 bases; nucleotides outside the gene matches: 7. This CDR3 has 16 residues. The germline CDR1 and CDR2 sequences are LGHDT and YNNKEL (reference sequence). CDR3: CASSPRETSGTYEQYF. The CDR3 DNA is TGTGCCAGCAGCCCTAGGGAGACTAGCGGGACCTACGAGCAGTACTTC.

This clonotype has a handful of counts. V gene TRBV6-5 combines with J gene TRBJ2-5; 9 bases map to TRBD1. This CDR3 spans 14 amino acids. CDR1 and CDR2 from the germline V gene are MNHEY and SVGAGI. V gave up 4 bases and J gave up 4 bases; unmatched junction bases: 4. The DNA of the CDR3 is TGTGCCAGCAGTTGGGGACAGGGAACAGAGACCCAGTACTTC. As protein: CASSWGQGTETQYF.

This clonotype was observed a handful of times. The chain joins TRBV6-5 to TRBJ1-1, with TRBD1 as a possible D gene (5 bases). V lost 2 bases, J lost 3 bases, and 13 bases lay in between. The CDR3 sequence is 15 residues long. Per the germline V gene, CDR1 is MNHEY and CDR2 is SVGAGI. The CDR3 nucleotides read TGTGCCAGCAGTTACACGAGTGGGGCCGACACTGAAGCTTTCTTT. Protein sequence: CASSYTSGADTEAFF.

V and J are TRBV5-6 and TRBJ2-3; 10 bases line up with TRBD1. The CDR3 has 16 amino acids. V gave up 8 bases and J gave up 2 bases; unmatched junction bases: 11. Germline lookup yields CDR1 SGHDT and CDR2 YYEEEE. The CDR3 sequence: CARGPVTGGFTDTQYF. In DNA form, the CDR3 reads TGTGCCAGGGGCCCGGTGACAGGGGGCTTCACAGATACGCAGTATTTT.

This clonotype came up many times. The chain uses TRBV29-1 and TRBJ2-1; D unresolved. Germline V gives CDR1 SQVTM, CDR2 ANQGSEA. V lost 2 bases, J lost 4 bases, and 9 bases lay in between. The CDR3 covers 13 residues. CDR3 in DNA: TGCAGCGTTGAATCGGCCCCATACAATGAGCAGTTCTTC. This translates into CSVESAPYNEQFF.